The T cell receptor (beta chain) described here comes from a study of T cell repertoires in cytomegalovirus infection. On the study more broadly: Public signatures in TCR beta pointed to CMV infection and matching HLA type.

TCRdb processed the reads anew with MiXCR; each CDR3 protein has one entry. The sample has about 200,000 distinct CDR3 sequences, about a tenth seen once. After removal of 5 bases from V and 4 bases from J, the junction contained 13 bases not matched to a gene. This CDR3 spans 16 amino acids. The chain links TRBV12-3 or TRBV12-4 to TRBJ1-2; TRBD1 aligns across 7 bases. The receptor was derived from a human donor in good health (CMV status not recorded). Some clones in this sample may be carry-over from other donors' samples. Sequenced: PBMCs. This CDR3 is CASSQENRGGSYGYTF. CDR3 nucleotides: TGTGCCAGCAGTCAAGAAAACAGGGGTGGTTCCTATGGCTACACCTTC.